The T cell receptor beta chain described here comes from a study of OX40 agonist ivuxolimab in advanced cancers. Whole-study context: Patients were treated with intravenous ivuxolimab, dosed at 0.01 to 10 mg/kg and infused every 2 weeks.

This clone has only one observation. Profiling relied on immunoSEQ multiplex PCR, and the TCRdb table lists in-frame clones only, not all of them. Here the sample spans over 80,000 clones, around 80% being singletons. The sequencing here drew on CD4+ or CD8+ T cells sorted from blood, taken in a trial of the OX40 agonist ivuxolimab. The source is an adult with an advanced solid tumor such as melanoma, head and neck, liver or kidney cancer.

CDR3 protein: CASSLDGPSHNSPLHF. The CDR3, as DNA: TGTGCCAGCAGCTTAGATGGTCCGTCTCATAATTCACCCCTCCACTTT. This chain joins TRBV11-2 and TRBJ1-6, with D hard to call. Between the trimmed V and J ends, which lost 0 bases and 5 bases, there was a span of 11 bases. This CDR3 has 16 residues. In germline, CDR1 is SGHAT, CDR2 FQNNGV.